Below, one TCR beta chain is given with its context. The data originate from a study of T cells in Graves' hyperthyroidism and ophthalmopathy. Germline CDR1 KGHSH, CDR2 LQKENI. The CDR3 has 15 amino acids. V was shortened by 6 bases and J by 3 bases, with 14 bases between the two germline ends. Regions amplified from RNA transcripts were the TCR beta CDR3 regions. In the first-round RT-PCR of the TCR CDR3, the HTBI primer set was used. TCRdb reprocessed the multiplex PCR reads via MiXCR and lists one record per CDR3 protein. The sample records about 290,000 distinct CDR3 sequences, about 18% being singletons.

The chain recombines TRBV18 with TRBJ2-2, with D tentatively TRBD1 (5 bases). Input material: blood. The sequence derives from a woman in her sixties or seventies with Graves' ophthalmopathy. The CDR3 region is CASSRQGWDTGELFF. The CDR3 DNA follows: TGTGCCAGCTCCCGCCAGGGCTGGGACACCGGGGAGCTGTTTTTT.